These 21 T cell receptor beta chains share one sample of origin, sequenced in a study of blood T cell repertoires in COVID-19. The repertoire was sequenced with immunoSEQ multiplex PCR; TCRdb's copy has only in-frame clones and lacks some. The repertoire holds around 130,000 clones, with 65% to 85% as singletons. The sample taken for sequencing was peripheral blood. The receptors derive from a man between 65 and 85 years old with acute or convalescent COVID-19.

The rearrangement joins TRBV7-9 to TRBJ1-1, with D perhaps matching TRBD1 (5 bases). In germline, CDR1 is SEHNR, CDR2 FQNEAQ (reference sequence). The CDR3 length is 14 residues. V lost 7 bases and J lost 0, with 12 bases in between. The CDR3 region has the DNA TGTGCCAGCACCGAACAGGTGATGAACACTGAAGCTTTCTTT. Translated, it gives CASTEQVMNTEAFF.

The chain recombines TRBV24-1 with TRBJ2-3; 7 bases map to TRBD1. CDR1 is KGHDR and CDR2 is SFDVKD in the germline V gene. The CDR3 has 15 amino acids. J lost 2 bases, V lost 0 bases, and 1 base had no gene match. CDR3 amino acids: CATSDLDRDTDTQYF. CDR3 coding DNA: TGTGCCACCAGTGATTTGGACAGGGACACAGATACGCAGTATTTT.

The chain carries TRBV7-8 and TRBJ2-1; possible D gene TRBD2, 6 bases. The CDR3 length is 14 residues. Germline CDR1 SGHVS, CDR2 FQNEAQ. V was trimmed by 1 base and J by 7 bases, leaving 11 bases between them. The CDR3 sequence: CASSLGGVLNEQFF. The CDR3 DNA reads TGTGCCAGCAGCTTAGGCGGGGTACTAAATGAGCAGTTCTTC. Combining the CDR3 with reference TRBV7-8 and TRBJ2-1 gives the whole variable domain GAGVSQSPRYKVAKRGQDVALRCDPISGHVSLFWYQQALGQGPEFLTYFQNEAQLDKSGLPSDRFFAERPEGSVSTLKIQRTQQEDSAVYLCASSLGGVLNEQFFGPGTRLTVL.

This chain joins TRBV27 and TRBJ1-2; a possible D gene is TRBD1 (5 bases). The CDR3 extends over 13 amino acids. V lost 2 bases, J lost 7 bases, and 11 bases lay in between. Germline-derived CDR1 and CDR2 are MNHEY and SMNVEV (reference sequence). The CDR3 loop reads CASSLAGPGGYTF. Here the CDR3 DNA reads TGTGCCAGCAGTTTAGCAGGGCCCGGTGGCTACACCTTC.

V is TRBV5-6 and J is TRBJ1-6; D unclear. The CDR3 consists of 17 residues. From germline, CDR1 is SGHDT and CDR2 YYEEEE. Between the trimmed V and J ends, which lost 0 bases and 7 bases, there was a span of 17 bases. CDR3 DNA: TGTGCCAGCAGCTTGGTTGTAGGGAGGACCGGGAATTCACCCCTCCACTTT. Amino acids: CASSLVVGRTGNSPLHF.

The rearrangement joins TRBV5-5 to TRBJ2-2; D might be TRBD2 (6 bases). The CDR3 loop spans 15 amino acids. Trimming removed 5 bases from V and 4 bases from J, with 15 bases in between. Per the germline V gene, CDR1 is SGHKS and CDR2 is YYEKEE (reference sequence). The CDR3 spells CASRDTGGITGELFF. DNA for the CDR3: TGTGCCAGCAGAGATACTGGGGGGATCACCGGGGAGCTGTTTTTT.

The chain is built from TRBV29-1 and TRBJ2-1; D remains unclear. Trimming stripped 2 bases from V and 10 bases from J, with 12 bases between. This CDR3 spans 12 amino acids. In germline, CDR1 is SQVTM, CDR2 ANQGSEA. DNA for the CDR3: TGCAGCGTTGAAATCGGAGCGCTGGAGCAGTTCTTC. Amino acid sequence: CSVEIGALEQFF.

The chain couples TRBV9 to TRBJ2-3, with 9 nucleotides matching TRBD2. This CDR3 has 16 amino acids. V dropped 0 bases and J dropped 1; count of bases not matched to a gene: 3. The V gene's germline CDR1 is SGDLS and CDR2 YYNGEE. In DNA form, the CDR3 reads TGTGCCAGCAGCGTAGCAGCGGGGGGTGGCACAGATACGCAGTATTTT. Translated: CASSVAAGGGTDTQYF. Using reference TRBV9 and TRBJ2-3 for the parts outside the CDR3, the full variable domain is DSGVTQTPKHLITATGQRVTLRCSPRSGDLSVYWYQQSLDQGLQFLIQYYNGEERAKGNILERFSAQQFPDLHSELNLSSLELGDSALYFCASSVAAGGGTDTQYFGPGTRLTVL.

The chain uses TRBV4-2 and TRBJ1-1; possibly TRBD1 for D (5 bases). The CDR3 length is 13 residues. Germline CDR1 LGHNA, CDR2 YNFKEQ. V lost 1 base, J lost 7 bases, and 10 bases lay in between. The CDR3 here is CASSQAGGSEAFF. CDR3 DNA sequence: TGTGCCAGCAGCCAAGCGGGGGGGAGTGAAGCTTTCTTT.

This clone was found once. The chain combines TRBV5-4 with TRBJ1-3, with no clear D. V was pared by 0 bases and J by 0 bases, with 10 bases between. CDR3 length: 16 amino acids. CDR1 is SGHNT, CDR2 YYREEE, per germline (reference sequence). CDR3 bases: TGTGCCAGCAGCTTGGACCTACAGAGCTCTGGAAACACCATATATTTT. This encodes CASSLDLQSSGNTIYF. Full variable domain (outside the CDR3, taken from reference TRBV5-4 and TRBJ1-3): ETGVTQSPTHLIKTRGQQVTLRCSSQSGHNTVSWYQQALGQGPQFIFQYYREEENGRGNFPPRFSGLQFPNYSSELNVNALELDDSALYLCASSLDLQSSGNTIYFGEGSWLTVV.

The CDR3 sequence is CASGTGDTGELFF. The CDR3 DNA sequence: TGCGCCAGCGGAACAGGGGACACCGGGGAGCTGTTTTTT. This rearrangement joins TRBV5-1 to TRBJ2-2; 7 bases agree with TRBD1. V was clipped by 7 bases and J by 3 bases; unmatched bases: 3. This CDR3 is built from 13 residues. The germline V gene encodes CDR1 SGHRS and CDR2 YFSETQ.

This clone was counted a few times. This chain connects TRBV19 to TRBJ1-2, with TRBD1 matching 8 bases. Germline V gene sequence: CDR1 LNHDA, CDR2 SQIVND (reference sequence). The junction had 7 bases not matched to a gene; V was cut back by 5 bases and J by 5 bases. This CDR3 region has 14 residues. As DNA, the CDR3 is TGTGCCAGTAGTCGACAGGGGCGGGAATATGGCTACACCTTC. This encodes CASSRQGREYGYTF. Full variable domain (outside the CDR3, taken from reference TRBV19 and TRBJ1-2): DGGITQSPKYLFRKEGQNVTLSCEQNLNHDAMYWYRQDPGQGLRLIYYSQIVNDFQKGDIAEGYSVSREKKESFPLTVTSAQKNPTAFYLCASSRQGREYGYTFGSGTRLTVV.

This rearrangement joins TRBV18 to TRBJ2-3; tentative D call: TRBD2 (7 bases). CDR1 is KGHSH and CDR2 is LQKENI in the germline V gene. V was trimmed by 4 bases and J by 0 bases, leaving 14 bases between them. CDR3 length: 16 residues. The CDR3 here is CASSLRGGRSTDTQYF. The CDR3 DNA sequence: TGTGCCAGCTCACTAAGGGGGGGAAGGAGCACAGATACGCAGTATTTT.

The CDR3 DNA reads TGTGCCAGTAGTACCCGGGACTGGAACTATGGCTACACCTTC. Translating it yields CASSTRDWNYGYTF. The rearrangement uses TRBV19 and TRBJ1-2; a possible D gene is TRBD1 (5 bases). V was trimmed by 4 bases and J by 2 bases, leaving 11 bases between them. This CDR3 region has 14 residues. Germline V gives CDR1 LNHDA, CDR2 SQIVND (reference sequence).

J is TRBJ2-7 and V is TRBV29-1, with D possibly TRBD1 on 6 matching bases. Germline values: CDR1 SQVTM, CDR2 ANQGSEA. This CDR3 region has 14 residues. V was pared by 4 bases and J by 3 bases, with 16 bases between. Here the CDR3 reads CSVVDGTGIYEQYF. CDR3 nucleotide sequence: TGCAGCGTTGTAGATGGAACAGGGATCTACGAGCAGTACTTC.

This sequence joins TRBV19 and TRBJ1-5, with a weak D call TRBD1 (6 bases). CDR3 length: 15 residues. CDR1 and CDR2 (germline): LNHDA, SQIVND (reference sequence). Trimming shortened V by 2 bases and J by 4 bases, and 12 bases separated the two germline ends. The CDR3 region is CASSIFRGENQPQHF. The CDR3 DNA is TGTGCCAGTAGTATATTCAGGGGAGAAAATCAGCCCCAGCATTTT.

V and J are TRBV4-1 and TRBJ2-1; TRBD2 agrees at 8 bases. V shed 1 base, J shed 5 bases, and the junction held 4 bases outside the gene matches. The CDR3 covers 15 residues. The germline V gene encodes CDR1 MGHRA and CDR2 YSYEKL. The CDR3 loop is CASSQGGGRNNEQFF. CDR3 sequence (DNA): TGCGCCAGCAGCCAAGGCGGGGGGCGCAACAATGAGCAGTTCTTC.

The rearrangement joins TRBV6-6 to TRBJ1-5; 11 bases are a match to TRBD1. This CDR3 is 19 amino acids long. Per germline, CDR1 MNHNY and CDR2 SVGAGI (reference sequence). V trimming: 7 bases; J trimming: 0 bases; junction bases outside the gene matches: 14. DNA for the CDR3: TGTGCCAGCATCTACACCGGGACAGGGGGGACCCTTAGCAATCAGCCCCAGCATTTT. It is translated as CASIYTGTGGTLSNQPQHF.

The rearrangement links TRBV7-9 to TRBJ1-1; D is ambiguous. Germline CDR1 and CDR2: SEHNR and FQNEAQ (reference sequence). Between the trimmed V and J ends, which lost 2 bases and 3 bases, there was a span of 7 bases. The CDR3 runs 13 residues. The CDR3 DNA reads TGTGCCAGCAGCTTACTTGTAGACACTGAAGCTTTCTTT. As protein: CASSLLVDTEAFF.

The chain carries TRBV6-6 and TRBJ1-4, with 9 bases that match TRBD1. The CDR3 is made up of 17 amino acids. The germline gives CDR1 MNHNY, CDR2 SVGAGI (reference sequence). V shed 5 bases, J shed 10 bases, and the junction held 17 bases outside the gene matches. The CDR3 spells CASSPSGTGLVGGKLFF. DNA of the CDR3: TGTGCCAGCAGTCCGTCCGGGACAGGGTTGGTCGGCGGAAAACTGTTTTTT.

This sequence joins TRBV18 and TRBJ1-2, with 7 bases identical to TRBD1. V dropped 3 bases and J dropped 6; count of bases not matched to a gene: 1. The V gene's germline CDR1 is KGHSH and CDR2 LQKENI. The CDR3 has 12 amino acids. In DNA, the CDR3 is TGTGCCAGCTCACCCAGGGGGGATGGCTACACCTTC. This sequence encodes CASSPRGDGYTF.